The present T cell receptor (beta chain) was sequenced within a study of T cell responses to AZD1222 COVID-19 vaccine. The assay was immunoSEQ multiplex PCR, and TCRdb's table has in-frame clones only and misses some. This table holds about 120,000 clones, around 82% found once. CDR3 length: 15 residues. Germline CDR1 is GTSNPN and CDR2 is SVGIG (reference sequence). Trimming removed 3 bases from V and 6 bases from J; junction bases left unmatched: 7. The genes are TRBV30 and TRBJ2-1; 11 nucleotides align to TRBD2. Sequencing was performed on peripheral blood, taken on day 0 of AZD1222 vaccination. This TCR came from an adult in good health. The CDR3 DNA is TGTGCCTGGAGAAAACTAGCGGGGGAGTTCAATGAGCAGTTCTTC. Translation gives CAWRKLAGEFNEQFF.